This T cell receptor (beta chain) was found in a study of T cell changes during pregnancy in multiple sclerosis. The CDR3 sequence is 15 residues long. Trimming at V came to 6 bases and at J to 7 bases, leaving 11 bases not matched to a gene. From germline, CDR1 is SEHNR and CDR2 FQNEAQ (reference sequence). Method: immunoSEQ multiplex PCR; TCRdb's copy keeps in-frame clones and lacks some. The sample records tens of thousands of clones, 80% to 90% being singletons. The origin of this receptor is a female donor in good health, enrolled as a control in a pregnancy study. The chain carries TRBV7-9 and TRBJ2-2; 7 bases fit TRBD1. Sequenced material: peripheral blood, taken in the first trimester of pregnancy. The CDR3 is CASRTGTAPIGELFF. In DNA form, the CDR3 reads TGTGCCAGCAGGACCGGGACAGCCCCAATCGGGGAGCTGTTTTTT.